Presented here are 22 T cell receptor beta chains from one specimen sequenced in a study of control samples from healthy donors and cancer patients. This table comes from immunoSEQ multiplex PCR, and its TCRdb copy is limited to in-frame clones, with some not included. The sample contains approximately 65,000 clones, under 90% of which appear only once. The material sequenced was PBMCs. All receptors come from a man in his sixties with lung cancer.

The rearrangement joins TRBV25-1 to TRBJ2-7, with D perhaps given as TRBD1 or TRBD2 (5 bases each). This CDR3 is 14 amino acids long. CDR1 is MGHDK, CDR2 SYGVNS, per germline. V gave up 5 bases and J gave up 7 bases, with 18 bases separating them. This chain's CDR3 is CASSKPGPLMEQYF. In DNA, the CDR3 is TGTGCCAGCAGTAAACCGGGACCTCTTATGGAGCAGTACTTC.

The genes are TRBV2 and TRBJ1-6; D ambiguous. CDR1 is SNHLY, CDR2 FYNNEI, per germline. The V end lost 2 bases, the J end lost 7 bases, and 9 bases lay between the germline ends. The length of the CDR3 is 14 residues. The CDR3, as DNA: TGTGCCAGCAGTGAAAGGGTAGCGAATTCACCCCTCCACTTT. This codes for CASSERVANSPLHF.

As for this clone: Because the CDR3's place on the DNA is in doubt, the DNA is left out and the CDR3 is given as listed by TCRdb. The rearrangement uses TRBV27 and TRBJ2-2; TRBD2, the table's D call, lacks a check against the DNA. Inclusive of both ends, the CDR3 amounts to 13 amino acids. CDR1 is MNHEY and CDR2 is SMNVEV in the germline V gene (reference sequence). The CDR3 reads CASSLRRAGELFF.

CDR3 loop: CASSEAGQMNTEAFF. The CDR3 DNA reads as TGTGCCAGCAGTGAAGCTGGCCAAATGAACACTGAAGCTTTCTTT. The rearrangement links TRBV2 to TRBJ1-1; no clear D gene. Germline values: CDR1 SNHLY, CDR2 FYNNEI. The CDR3 consists of 15 residues. V lost 0 bases and J lost 0, with 8 bases in between.

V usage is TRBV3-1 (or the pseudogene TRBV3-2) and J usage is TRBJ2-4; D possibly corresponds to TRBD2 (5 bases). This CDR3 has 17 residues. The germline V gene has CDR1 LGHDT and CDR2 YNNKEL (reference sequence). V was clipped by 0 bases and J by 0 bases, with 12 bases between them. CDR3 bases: TGTGCCAGCAGCCAAGATCTTGGAGGATTAGCCAAAAACATTCAGTACTTC. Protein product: CASSQDLGGLAKNIQYF.

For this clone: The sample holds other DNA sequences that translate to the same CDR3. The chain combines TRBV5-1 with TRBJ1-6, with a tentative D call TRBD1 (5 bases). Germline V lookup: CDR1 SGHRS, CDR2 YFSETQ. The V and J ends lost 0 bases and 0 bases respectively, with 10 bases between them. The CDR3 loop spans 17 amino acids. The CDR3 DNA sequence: TGCGCCAGCAGCTTGGGTGGGGGAGGCTCCTATAATTCACCCCTCCACTTT. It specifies CASSLGGGGSYNSPLHF.

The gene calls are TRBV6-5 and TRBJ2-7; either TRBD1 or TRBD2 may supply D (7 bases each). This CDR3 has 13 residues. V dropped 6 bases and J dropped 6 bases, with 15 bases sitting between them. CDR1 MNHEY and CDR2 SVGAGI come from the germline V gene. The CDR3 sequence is CASSPTGRAEQYV. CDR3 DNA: TGTGCCAGCAGCCCGACAGGGAGGGCCGAGCAGTACGTC.

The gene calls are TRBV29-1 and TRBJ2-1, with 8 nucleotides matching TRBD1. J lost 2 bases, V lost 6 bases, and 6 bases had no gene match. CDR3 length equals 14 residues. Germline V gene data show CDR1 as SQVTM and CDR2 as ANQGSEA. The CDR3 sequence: CSVERTGPYNEQFF. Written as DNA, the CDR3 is TGCAGCGTGGAGCGGACAGGGCCCTACAATGAGCAGTTCTTC.

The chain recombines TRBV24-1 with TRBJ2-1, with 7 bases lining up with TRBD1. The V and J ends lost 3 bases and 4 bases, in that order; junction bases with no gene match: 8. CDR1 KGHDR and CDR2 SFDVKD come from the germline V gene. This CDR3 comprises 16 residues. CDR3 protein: CATSDPTGKGYNEQFF. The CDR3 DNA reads TGTGCCACCAGTGATCCGACAGGGAAGGGGTACAATGAGCAGTTCTTC.

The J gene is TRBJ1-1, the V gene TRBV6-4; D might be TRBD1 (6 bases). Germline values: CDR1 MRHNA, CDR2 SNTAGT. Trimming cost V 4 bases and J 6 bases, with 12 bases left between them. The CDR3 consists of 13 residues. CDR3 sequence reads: CASSADRSAEAFF. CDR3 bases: TGTGCCAGCAGTGCTGACAGGAGCGCTGAAGCTTTCTTT.

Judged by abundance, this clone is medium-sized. The CDR3 DNA follows: TGTGCCAGCAGCTTTACGGCAGGGAGTGGAAACACCATATATTTT. This encodes CASSFTAGSGNTIYF. The chain combines TRBV5-8 with TRBJ1-3; D may be TRBD1 (5 bases). The length of the CDR3 is 15 residues. Trimming cost V 2 bases and J 3 bases, with 12 bases left between them. CDR1 SGHTS and CDR2 YDEGEE come from the germline V gene.

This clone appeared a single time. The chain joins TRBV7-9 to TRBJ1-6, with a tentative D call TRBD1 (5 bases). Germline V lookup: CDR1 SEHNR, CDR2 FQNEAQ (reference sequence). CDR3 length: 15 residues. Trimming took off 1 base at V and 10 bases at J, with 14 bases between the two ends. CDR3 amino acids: CASSLDQGKNSPLHF. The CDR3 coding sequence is TGTGCCAGCAGCTTAGATCAGGGAAAGAACTCACCCCTCCACTTT.

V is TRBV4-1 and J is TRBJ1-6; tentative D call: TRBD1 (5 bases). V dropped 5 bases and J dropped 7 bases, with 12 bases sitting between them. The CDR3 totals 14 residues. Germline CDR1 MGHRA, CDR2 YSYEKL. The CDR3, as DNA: TGCGCCAGCAGCGTCAGGGTCTCAAATTCACCCCTCCACTTT. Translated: CASSVRVSNSPLHF.

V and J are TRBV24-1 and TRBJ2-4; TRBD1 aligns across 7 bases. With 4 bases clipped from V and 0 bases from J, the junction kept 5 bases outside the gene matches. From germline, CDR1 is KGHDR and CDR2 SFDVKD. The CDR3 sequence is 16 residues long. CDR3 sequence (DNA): TGTGCCACCAGTGACGGGACAGAACTAGCCAAAAACATTCAGTACTTC. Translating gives CATSDGTELAKNIQYF.

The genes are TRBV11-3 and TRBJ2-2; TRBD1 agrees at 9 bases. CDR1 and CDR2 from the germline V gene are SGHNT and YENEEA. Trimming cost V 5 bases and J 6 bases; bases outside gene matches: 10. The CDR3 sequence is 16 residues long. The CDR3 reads CASSPRDRDGPGELFF. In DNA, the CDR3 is TGTGCCAGCAGCCCCCGGGACAGGGATGGGCCCGGGGAGCTGTTTTTT.

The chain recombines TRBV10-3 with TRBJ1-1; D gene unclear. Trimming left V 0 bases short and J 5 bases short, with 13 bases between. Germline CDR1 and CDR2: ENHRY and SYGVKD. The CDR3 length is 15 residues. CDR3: CAISESGNMGTEAFF. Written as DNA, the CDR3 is TGTGCCATCAGTGAGTCAGGGAATATGGGAACTGAAGCTTTCTTT.

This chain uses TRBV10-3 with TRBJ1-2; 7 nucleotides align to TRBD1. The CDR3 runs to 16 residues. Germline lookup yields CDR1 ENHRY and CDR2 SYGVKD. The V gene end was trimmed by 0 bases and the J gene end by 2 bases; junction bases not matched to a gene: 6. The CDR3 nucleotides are TGTGCCATCAGTGAGTCACATTCGGGACAGAACTATGGCTACACCTTC. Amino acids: CAISESHSGQNYGYTF.

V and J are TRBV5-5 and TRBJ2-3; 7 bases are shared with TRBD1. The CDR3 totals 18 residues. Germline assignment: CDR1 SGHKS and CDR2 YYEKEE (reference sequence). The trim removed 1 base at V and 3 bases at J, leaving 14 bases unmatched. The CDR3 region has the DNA TGTGCCAGCAGCTTGAGGCGACGCAGGCAGGGGGAGACAGATACGCAGTATTTT. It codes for CASSLRRRRQGETDTQYF.

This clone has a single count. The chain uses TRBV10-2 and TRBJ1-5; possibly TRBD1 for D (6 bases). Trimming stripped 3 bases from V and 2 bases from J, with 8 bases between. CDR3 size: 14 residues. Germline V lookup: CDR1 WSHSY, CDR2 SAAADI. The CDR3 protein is CASSEQGGNQPQHF. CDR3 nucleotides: TGCGCCAGCAGTGAACAGGGCGGCAATCAGCCCCAGCATTTT.

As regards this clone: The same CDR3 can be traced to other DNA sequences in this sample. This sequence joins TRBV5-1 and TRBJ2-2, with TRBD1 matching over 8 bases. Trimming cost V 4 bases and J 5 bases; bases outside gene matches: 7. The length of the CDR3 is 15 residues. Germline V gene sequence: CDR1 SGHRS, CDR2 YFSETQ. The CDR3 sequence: CASSERQGRTGELFF. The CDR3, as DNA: TGCGCCAGCAGCGAGAGACAGGGGCGGACCGGGGAGCTGTTTTTT.

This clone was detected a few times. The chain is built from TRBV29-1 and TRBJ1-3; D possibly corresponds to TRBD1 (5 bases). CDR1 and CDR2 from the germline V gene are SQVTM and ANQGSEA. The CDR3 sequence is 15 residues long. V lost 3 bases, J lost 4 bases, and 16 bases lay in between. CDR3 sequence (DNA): TGCAGCGTTGATACCTACCAGGGACCGGGAAACACCATATATTTT. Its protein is CSVDTYQGPGNTIYF. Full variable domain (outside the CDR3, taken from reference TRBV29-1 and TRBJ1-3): SAVISQKPSRDICQRGTSLTIQCQVDSQVTMMFWYRQQPGQSLTLIATANQGSEATYESGFVIDKFPISRPNLTFSTLTVSNMSPEDSSIYLCSVDTYQGPGNTIYFGEGSWLTVV.

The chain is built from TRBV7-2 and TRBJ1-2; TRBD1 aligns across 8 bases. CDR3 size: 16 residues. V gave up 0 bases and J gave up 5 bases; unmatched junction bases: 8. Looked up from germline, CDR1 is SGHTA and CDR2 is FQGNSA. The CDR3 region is CASSLAGTGDSYGYTF. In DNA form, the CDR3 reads TGTGCCAGCAGCTTAGCGGGGACAGGCGACTCGTATGGCTACACCTTC.